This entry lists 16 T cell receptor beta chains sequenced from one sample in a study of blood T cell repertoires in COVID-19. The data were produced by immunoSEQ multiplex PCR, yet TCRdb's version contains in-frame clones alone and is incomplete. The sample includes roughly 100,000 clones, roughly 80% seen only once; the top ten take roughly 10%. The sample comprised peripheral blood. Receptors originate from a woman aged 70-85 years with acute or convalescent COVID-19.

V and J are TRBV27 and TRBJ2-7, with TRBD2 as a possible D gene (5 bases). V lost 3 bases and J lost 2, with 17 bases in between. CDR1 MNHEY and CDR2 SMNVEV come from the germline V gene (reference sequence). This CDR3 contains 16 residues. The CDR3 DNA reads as TGTGCCAGCAGTTTTGCCGTCGGAGGAGTCCCCTACGAGCAGTACTTC. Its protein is CASSFAVGGVPYEQYF.

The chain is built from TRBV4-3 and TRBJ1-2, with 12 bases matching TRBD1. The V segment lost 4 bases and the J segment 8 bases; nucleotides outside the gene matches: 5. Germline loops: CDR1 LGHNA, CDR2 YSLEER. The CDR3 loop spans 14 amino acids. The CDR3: CASSPGQGARGYTF. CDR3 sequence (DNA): TGCGCCAGCAGCCCGGGACAGGGGGCAAGAGGCTACACCTTC.

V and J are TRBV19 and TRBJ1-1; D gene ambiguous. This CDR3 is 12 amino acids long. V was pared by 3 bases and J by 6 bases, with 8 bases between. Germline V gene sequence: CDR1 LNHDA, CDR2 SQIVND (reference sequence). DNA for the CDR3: TGTGCCAGTAGTATGAGAGGCTCTGAAGCTTTCTTT. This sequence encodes CASSMRGSEAFF. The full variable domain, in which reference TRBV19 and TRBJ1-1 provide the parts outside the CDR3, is DGGITQSPKYLFRKEGQNVTLSCEQNLNHDAMYWYRQDPGQGLRLIYYSQIVNDFQKGDIAEGYSVSREKKESFPLTVTSAQKNPTAFYLCASSMRGSEAFFGQGTRLTVV.

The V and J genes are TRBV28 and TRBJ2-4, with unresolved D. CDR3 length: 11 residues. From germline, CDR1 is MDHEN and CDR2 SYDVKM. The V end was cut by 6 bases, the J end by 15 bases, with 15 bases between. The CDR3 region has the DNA TGTGCCAGCAGCCTCCCGGGTTCCCTGTACTTC. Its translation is CASSLPGSLYF.

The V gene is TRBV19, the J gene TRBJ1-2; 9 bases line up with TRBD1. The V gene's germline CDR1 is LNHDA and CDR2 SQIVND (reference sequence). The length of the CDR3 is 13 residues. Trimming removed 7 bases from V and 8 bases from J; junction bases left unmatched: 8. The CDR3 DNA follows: TGTGCCAGTACCGGACAGGGGTTGGGAGGCTACACCTTC. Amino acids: CASTGQGLGGYTF.

The CDR3 spells CASSLATYTEAFF. For the CDR3, the DNA is TGTGCCAGCAGTTTAGCTACATACACTGAAGCTTTCTTT. The chain combines TRBV12-3 or TRBV12-4 with TRBJ1-1; unclear D gene. Trimming took off 0 bases at V and 3 bases at J, with 5 bases between the two ends. The CDR3 extends over 13 amino acids.

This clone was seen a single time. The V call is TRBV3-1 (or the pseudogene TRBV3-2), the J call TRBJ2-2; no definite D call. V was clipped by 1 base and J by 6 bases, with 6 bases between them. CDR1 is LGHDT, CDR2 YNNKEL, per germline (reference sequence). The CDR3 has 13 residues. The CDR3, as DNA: TGTGCCAGCAGCCAAGTTACGGCCGGGGAGCTGTTTTTT. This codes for CASSQVTAGELFF.

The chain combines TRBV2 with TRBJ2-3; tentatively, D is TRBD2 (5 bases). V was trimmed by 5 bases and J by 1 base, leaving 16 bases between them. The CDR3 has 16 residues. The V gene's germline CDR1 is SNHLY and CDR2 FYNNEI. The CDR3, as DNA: TGTGCCAGCAGTTATGCGGGCCATTTGGGCACAGATACGCAGTATTTT. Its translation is CASSYAGHLGTDTQYF.

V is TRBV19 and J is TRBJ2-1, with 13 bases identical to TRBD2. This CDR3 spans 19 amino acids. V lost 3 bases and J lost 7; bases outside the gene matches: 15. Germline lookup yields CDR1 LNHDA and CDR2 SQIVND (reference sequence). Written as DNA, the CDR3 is TGTGCCAGTAGTATGGGACTACTAGCGGGGGGGCCTTTTCAAAATGAGCAGTTCTTC. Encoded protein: CASSMGLLAGGPFQNEQFF.

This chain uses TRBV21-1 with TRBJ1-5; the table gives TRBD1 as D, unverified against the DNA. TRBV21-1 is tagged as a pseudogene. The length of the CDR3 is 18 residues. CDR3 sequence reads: CASSRGGTGVPANQPQHF. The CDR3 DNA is TGTGCCAGCAGCAGAGGGGGGACAGGGGTTCCGGCCAATCAGCCCCAGCATTTT.

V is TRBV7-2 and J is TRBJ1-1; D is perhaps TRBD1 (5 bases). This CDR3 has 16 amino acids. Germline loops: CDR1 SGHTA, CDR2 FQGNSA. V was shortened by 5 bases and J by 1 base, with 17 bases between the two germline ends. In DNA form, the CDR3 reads TGTGCCAGCAGCCCCCGACAGATACTAACGAACACTGAAGCTTTCTTT. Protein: CASSPRQILTNTEAFF.

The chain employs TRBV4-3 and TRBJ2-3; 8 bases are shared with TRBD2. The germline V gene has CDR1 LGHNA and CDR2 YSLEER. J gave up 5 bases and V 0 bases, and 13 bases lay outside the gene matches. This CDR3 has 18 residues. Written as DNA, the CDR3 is TGCGCCAGCAGCCAAGATGCCCCCAGCGGGAGTGGGTTAGATACGCAGTATTTT. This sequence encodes CASSQDAPSGSGLDTQYF.

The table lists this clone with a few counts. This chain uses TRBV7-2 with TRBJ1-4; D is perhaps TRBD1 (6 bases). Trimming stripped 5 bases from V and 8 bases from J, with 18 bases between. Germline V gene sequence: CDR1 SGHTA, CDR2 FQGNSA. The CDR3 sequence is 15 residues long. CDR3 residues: CASSPSTGYVEKLFF. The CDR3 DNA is TGTGCCAGCAGCCCTAGCACAGGGTATGTCGAAAAACTGTTTTTT.

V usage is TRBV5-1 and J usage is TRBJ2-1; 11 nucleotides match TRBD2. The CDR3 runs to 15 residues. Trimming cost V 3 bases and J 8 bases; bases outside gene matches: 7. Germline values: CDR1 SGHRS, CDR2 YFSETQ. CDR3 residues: CASSSHSGREYEQFF. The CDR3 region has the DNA TGCGCCAGCAGCTCTCATAGCGGGAGGGAGTATGAGCAGTTCTTC.

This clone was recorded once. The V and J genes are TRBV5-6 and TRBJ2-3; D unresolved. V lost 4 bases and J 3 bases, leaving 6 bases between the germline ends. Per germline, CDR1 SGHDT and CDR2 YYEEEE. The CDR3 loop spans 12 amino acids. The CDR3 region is CASSRYTDTQYF. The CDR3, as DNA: TGTGCCAGCAGCCGCTATACAGATACGCAGTATTTT.

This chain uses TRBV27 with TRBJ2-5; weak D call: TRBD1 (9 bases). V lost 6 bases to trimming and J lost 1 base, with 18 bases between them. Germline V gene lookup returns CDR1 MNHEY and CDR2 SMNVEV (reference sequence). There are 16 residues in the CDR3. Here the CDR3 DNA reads TGTGCCAGCAGGGGACAGGGCGGGGGGACCCAAGAGACCCAGTACTTC. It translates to CASRGQGGGTQETQYF.